This T cell receptor (beta chain) comes out of a study of blood T cell repertoires in COVID-19 (dated by TCRdb to 2018 to 2020). For the wider study: The collaborator samples originated in the United States, Italy and Spain and spanned the acute and convalescent phases of COVID-19. Deeply sampled blood TCRbeta repertoires from subjects exposed to, actively infected with, or recovered from COVID-19 were included in the dataset. Nearly every sample came with metadata listing a de-identified subject ID, COVID-19 status, age in years and sex. The samples were drawn from two sources: the first 160 participants of the ongoing ImmuneRACE study, and some 1,300 subjects contributed by 6 global collaborators. The prospective study material was composed of cDNA or gDNA derived from T cells, B-cell-depleted T cells, or PBMCs. The repertoires were released in a freely available public database meant as a resource for research on the immune response to SARS-CoV-2. HLA class I and class II types, where available, came from metadata supplied by the sample provider rather than from assay-based typing. The research as a whole found: The amount of clinical and demographic metadata varied by source and participant and was provided uncurated.

TCRbeta CDR3 regions were amplified from genomic DNA by means of the immunoSEQ Assay, a bias-controlled multiplex PCR. In the authors' own workflow: The number of nucleated cells in each sample was estimated by amplification of reference gene primers within the assay. To quantify the absolute abundance of each unique TCRbeta CDR3 rearrangement, sequence reads were collapsed and filtered. Productive Simpson clonality was computed per sample as the square root of Simpson's diversity index over productive rearrangements. What TCRdb holds here is the immuneACCESS table cut down to in-frame rearrangements. Part of the clones is not present; checked against another copy, under half of the missing clones reflect an unresolved V gene, and the others are unexplained. Clonal size and the V and J genes are those of that table, whereas D and trimming came from the DNA. The sample yields 150,000 to 200,000 clones; around 82% were counted once. The top ten hold 14% of the sample.

In the case of this clone: Which antigen it targets is not known. Nothing much larger sits one base from this clone, and base qualities are not available.

Collaborating institutions collected whole blood in K2EDTA tubes following their own protocols. For TCRbeta analysis, collaborators shipped samples in one of three forms: frozen whole blood, isolated PBMCs, or DNA extracted from either of those sample types. The CDR3 goes from the cysteine to the phenylalanine over 14 residues. Solely the CDR3 DNA is kept, with 42 bases framed from the first base. The germline V gene provides CDR1 MNHEY and CDR2 SVGAGI. Trimming removed 5 bases from V and 7 bases from J, leaving 17 bases between the germline ends. Sample: peripheral blood. The clonotype originates from a man between 18 and 35 years old with active or convalescent COVID-19. The rearranged segments are TRBV6-5 and TRBJ1-1; a tentative D match to TRBD1 spans 6 bases. The nucleotides are TGTGCCAGCAGTAACCAACGTGAGGACAGTGAAGCTTTCTTT. Its product reads: CASSNQREDSEAFF.